This T cell receptor beta chain was sequenced for a study of T cell repertoires in cytomegalovirus infection. Looking at the study overall: Peptides in the study included HLA-C-restricted and HLA-B-restricted CMV epitopes. Signatures in public TCR beta sequences pointed to both CMV infection and matching HLA type. The study's findings and limits: The study identified carriers of CMV plus the relevant HLA from cumulative public TCR beta family frequency. In two of eight donors, the top clonotype was HLA-C-restricted CMV-specific.

A single record per CDR3 protein comes from TCRdb applying MiXCR to the reads. The sample lists approximately 600,000 distinct CDR3 sequences; about 40% were seen once. This clonotype was seen a handful of times. Its specificity is not known. The CDR3 has 17 residues. Germline V gene sequence: CDR1 SEHNR, CDR2 FQNEAQ (reference sequence). J was trimmed by 1 base and V by 2 bases; bases with no gene match: 4. The chain uses TRBV7-9 and TRBJ2-1, with 11 bases aligning to TRBD2. Here the sequenced sample was cultured PBMCs, taken from culture after CMV antigen stimulation. The source of this sequence is a human donor in good health (CMV status not recorded). Some clones in this sample may be carry-over from other donors' samples. CDR3 nucleotide sequence: TGTGCCAGCAGCTTAACTAGCGGGAGCCATTCCTACAATGAGCAGTTCTTC. Translating gives CASSLTSGSHSYNEQFF.